These 15 T cell receptor beta chains came from one sample sequenced in a study of CD4 T cells in relation to SARS-CoV-2 and coronaviruses. These receptors have no identified antigens. Here immunoSEQ multiplex PCR was the method, and the copy in TCRdb shows in-frame clones only, minus some. The sample consists of roughly 30,000 clones, about three quarters of them appearing once. Before the COVID-19 pandemic, during about 2011-2019, CD4+ T cells were taken from unexposed donors. The cells were cultured for roughly 11 days before CD4+ T cells were isolated. Input material: CD4+ T cells from PBMCs, cultured in vitro. The origin of the receptors is a human donor in good health.

This clone occurred once. V is TRBV6-6 and J is TRBJ2-7; D call uncertain. The CDR3 consists of 14 residues. Between the trimmed V and J ends, which lost 6 bases and 2 bases, there was a span of 14 bases. In germline, CDR1 is MNHNY, CDR2 SVGAGI (reference sequence). The CDR3 protein is CASRESRKPYEQYF. The CDR3 DNA sequence: TGTGCCAGCAGAGAAAGTAGGAAACCCTACGAGCAGTACTTC.

The chain recombines TRBV4-2 with TRBJ2-1; tentative D call: TRBD2 (5 bases). V lost 0 bases and J 7 bases, leaving 16 bases between the germline ends. CDR3 length: 16 residues. In germline, CDR1 is LGHNA, CDR2 YNFKEQ. In DNA, the CDR3 is TGTGCCAGCAGCCAAGAACCCTGGGGAGATGGAAATGAGCAGTTCTTC. It is translated as CASSQEPWGDGNEQFF.

V and J are TRBV5-6 and TRBJ2-7; 8 bases line up with TRBD2. This CDR3 comprises 16 residues. The V and J ends lost 4 bases and 0 bases, in that order; junction bases with no gene match: 9. Germline assignment: CDR1 SGHDT and CDR2 YYEEEE. The CDR3 nucleotides read TGTGCCAGCAGCCCGGGAGGGGGGGTGGGCTCCTACGAGCAGTACTTC. Its protein product is CASSPGGGVGSYEQYF.

This clone was detected a few times. The chain recombines TRBV11-2 with TRBJ2-7; tentatively, D is TRBD1 (5 bases). The CDR3 covers 14 residues. CDR1 SGHAT and CDR2 FQNNGV come from the germline V gene. The V end lost 1 base, the J end lost 5 bases, and 12 bases lay between the germline ends. The CDR3 here is CASSLGAGSHEQYF. DNA for the CDR3: TGTGCCAGCAGCTTAGGAGCAGGGTCTCACGAGCAGTACTTC.

This clone was counted a few times. This chain joins TRBV15 and TRBJ1-1; TRBD1 agrees at 10 bases. With V trimmed by 1 base and J by 3 bases, 2 bases remained unmatched. Per germline, CDR1 LNHNV and CDR2 YYDKDF (reference sequence). This CDR3 has 15 amino acids. The CDR3 bases are TGTGCCACCAGCAGAGGGACAGGGGGTGACACTGAAGCTTTCTTT. As protein: CATSRGTGGDTEAFF.

V and J are TRBV11-2 and TRBJ1-3; 8 bases fit TRBD1. CDR3 length: 18 amino acids. Germline V gene lookup returns CDR1 SGHAT and CDR2 FQNNGV. V gave up 5 bases and J gave up 0 bases; unmatched junction bases: 12. The CDR3 spells CASSQYRTGKNSGNTIYF. CDR3 DNA: TGTGCCAGCAGCCAATATCGGACAGGGAAGAACTCTGGAAACACCATATATTTT.

This sequence joins TRBV7-8 and TRBJ1-5; unclear D gene. Germline CDR1 reads SGHVS; CDR2 reads FQNEAQ. The CDR3 consists of 15 residues. DNA of the CDR3: TGTGCGTGTAGTGGTCCTCCTGATAGCAATCAGCCCCAGCATTTT. Its protein is CACSGPPDSNQPQHF.

This chain uses TRBV7-9 with TRBJ1-5, with D possibly being TRBD1 (6 bases). Trimming removed 5 bases from V and 0 bases from J, with 8 bases in between. This CDR3 spans 14 amino acids. The V gene's germline CDR1 is SEHNR and CDR2 FQNEAQ (reference sequence). The CDR3 reads CASSQTGSNQPQHF. The DNA for the CDR3 is TGTGCCAGCAGCCAGACAGGTAGCAATCAGCCCCAGCATTTT.

The chain combines TRBV9 with TRBJ1-2; unclear D gene. Germline loops: CDR1 SGDLS, CDR2 YYNGEE. The CDR3 covers 14 residues. Trimming cost V 5 bases and J 0 bases, with 11 bases left between them. The CDR3 here is CASSRAIPNYGYTF. Here the CDR3 DNA reads TGTGCCAGCAGTCGGGCCATCCCTAACTATGGCTACACCTTC.

This clone was recorded a few times. The chain links TRBV19 to TRBJ2-6; D gene unclear. Germline V CDR1 and CDR2: LNHDA, SQIVND (reference sequence). Between the trimmed V and J ends, which lost 8 bases and 0 bases, there was a span of 5 bases. The CDR3 spans 13 residues. CDR3 nucleotide sequence: TGTGCCAGTTATCGCTCTGGGGCCAACGTCCTGACTTTC. Protein: CASYRSGANVLTF.

The chain joins TRBV6-5 to TRBJ2-7; tentatively, D is TRBD1 (5 bases). V dropped 8 bases and J dropped 0 bases, with 17 bases sitting between them. The CDR3 has 15 amino acids. Germline values: CDR1 MNHEY, CDR2 SVGAGI. DNA of the CDR3: TGTGCCAGCTCCCTCCGGACAAGTAGCTCCTACGAGCAGTACTTC. This encodes CASSLRTSSSYEQYF.

The genes are TRBV7-8 and TRBJ1-3; D is perhaps TRBD1 (6 bases). Germline loops: CDR1 SGHVS, CDR2 FQNEAQ. The CDR3 length is 14 residues. With 1 base removed from V and 2 bases from J, the gap between germline ends came to 6 bases. Written as DNA, the CDR3 is TGTGCCAGCAGCTTAGACAGGGCTGGAAACACCATATATTTT. Protein product: CASSLDRAGNTIYF. Supplemented by reference TRBV7-8 and TRBJ1-3, the full variable domain reads GAGVSQSPRYKVAKRGQDVALRCDPISGHVSLFWYQQALGQGPEFLTYFQNEAQLDKSGLPSDRFFAERPEGSVSTLKIQRTQQEDSAVYLCASSLDRAGNTIYFGEGSWLTVV.

V usage is TRBV10-3 and J usage is TRBJ2-6; D might be TRBD1 (5 bases). The CDR3 runs to 16 residues. Per the germline V gene, CDR1 is ENHRY and CDR2 is SYGVKD. V was pared by 4 bases and J by 2 bases, with 12 bases between. The CDR3 region has the DNA TGTGCCATCAGTGGGACATCCACCACTGGGGCCAACGTCCTGACTTTC. Amino acid sequence: CAISGTSTTGANVLTF.

V usage is TRBV6-6 and J usage is TRBJ2-3; D may correspond to TRBD1 or TRBD2 (5 bases each). Germline values: CDR1 MNHNY, CDR2 SVGAGI (reference sequence). The CDR3 extends over 14 amino acids. V gave up 7 bases and J gave up 4 bases, with 15 bases separating them. The CDR3 DNA reads as TGTGCCAGCACTCTTTCGGGGACCCCAGATACGCAGTATTTT. It encodes CASTLSGTPDTQYF.

The rearrangement uses TRBV5-1 and TRBJ2-5; D may be TRBD1 or TRBD2 (6 bases each). The CDR3 consists of 14 residues. Trimming took off 7 bases at V and 1 base at J, with 14 bases between the two ends. The germline V gene has CDR1 SGHRS and CDR2 YFSETQ. The CDR3 loop is CASHLEGGQETQYF. CDR3 coding DNA: TGCGCCAGCCACTTAGAGGGGGGCCAAGAGACCCAGTACTTC.